This TCR beta chain was recorded in a study of blood T cell repertoires in COVID-19. Followed longitudinally, the Seattle patients had been enrolled during active infection. Only in-frame clones appear in the TCRdb table, and some are missing; sequencing was by immunoSEQ multiplex PCR. The sample lists some 150,000 clones, roughly 85% occurring once. Material: peripheral blood. This clonotype was obtained from a woman aged 55 to 70 with COVID-19, enrolled during active disease.

Here the CDR3 DNA reads TGCGCCAGCAGCTTCACAGGCCCCAACTACGAGCAGTACTTC. It encodes CASSFTGPNYEQYF. The chain has TRBV5-1 and TRBJ2-7; tentative D call: TRBD1 (5 bases). The CDR3 is 14 amino acids. Germline V gives CDR1 SGHRS, CDR2 YFSETQ. V was pared by 2 bases and J by 3 bases, with 12 bases between.